This T cell receptor (beta chain) was obtained from a study of vaccination and CD4 T cells after COVID-19. Germline V gene lookup returns CDR1 MNHEY and CDR2 SVGAGI. Trimming took 4 bases from V and 7 from J; bases not matched to a gene: 12. CDR3 length equals 16 residues. Treatment given: roughly 10-day PBMC culture with coronavirus spike peptide pools or control peptides (ViraFEST assay). With around 10 ug/ml peptide pools and roughly 9.2 IU/ml IL-2, PBMCs were cultured at about 2 million per well. The study sequenced cultured CD4+ T cell DNA using the Oncomine TCR Beta short-read assay. MiXCR, applied by TCRdb to the PCR reads, yields one record per CDR3 protein. In the table there are thousands of distinct CDR3 sequences, 64% of which are singletons. Regarding this clonotype: Its antigen is as yet unknown.

The clonotype comes from a human donor who had recovered from COVID-19. This chain uses TRBV6-5 with TRBJ1-2, with 10 bases that match TRBD1. Source material: CD4+ T cells from blood, cultured in vitro. DNA of the CDR3: TGTGCCAGCAGTTTCGCTTTTGACAGGGGGCAGGGTGGCTACACCTTC. Translating it yields CASSFAFDRGQGGYTF.